Below, 20 T cell receptor beta chains from the same sample are listed, as sequenced in a study of control samples from healthy donors and cancer patients. Generated by immunoSEQ multiplex PCR, the TCRdb table keeps only in-frame clones and is missing some. Counted here are some 150,000 clones, 95% to 96% occurring once; the ten biggest clones make up approximately 1%. The sequencing input was blood. These receptors were collected from a woman aged 25 to 39 in good health.

V usage is TRBV27 and J usage is TRBJ2-2; D is undetermined. Trimming pared 5 bases from V and 4 bases from J, leaving 11 bases between. Germline V gene sequence: CDR1 MNHEY, CDR2 SMNVEV (reference sequence). This CDR3 is 14 amino acids long. The CDR3 loop is CASSPTPGTGELFF. CDR3 coding DNA: TGTGCCAGCAGTCCTACACCTGGCACCGGGGAGCTGTTTTTT.

This chain links TRBV3-1 (or the pseudogene TRBV3-2) with TRBJ2-2; TRBD1 is a possible D gene (6 bases). The V and J ends lost 0 bases and 13 bases respectively, with 15 bases between them. There are 14 residues in the CDR3. The germline V gene has CDR1 LGHDT and CDR2 YNNKEL (reference sequence). The CDR3 coding sequence is TGTGCCAGCAGCCAAGAGGGTGGACAGTCAAGGCTGTTTTTT. Translating gives CASSQEGGQSRLFF.

Worth noting for this clone: At the DNA level, this CDR3 is encoded by other sequences in the same sample as well. The CDR3 DNA reads as TGTGCCAGCAGCTTGAGGACTAGCGGGAGAACAGATACGCAGTATTTT. Amino acids: CASSLRTSGRTDTQYF. V is TRBV11-3 and J is TRBJ2-3; TRBD2 matches 13 bases. After removal of 3 bases from V and 3 bases from J, the junction contained 3 bases not matched to a gene. The CDR3 totals 16 residues. Germline CDR1 SGHNT, CDR2 YENEEA.

The chain recombines TRBV28 with TRBJ1-4, with D uncertain. Germline V CDR1 and CDR2: MDHEN, SYDVKM. The CDR3 covers 13 residues. V was clipped by 3 bases and J by 8 bases, with 10 bases between them. The CDR3 reads CASSLRAWEKLFF. CDR3 bases: TGTGCCAGCAGTTTGAGGGCATGGGAAAAACTGTTTTTT.

V gene TRBV9 combines with J gene TRBJ2-3; tentatively, D is TRBD2 (5 bases). V lost 7 bases to trimming and J lost 0 bases, with 12 bases between them. The CDR3 covers 14 residues. CDR1 and CDR2 (germline): SGDLS, YYNGEE. The CDR3 here is CASSRTGSTDTQYF. In DNA form, the CDR3 reads TGTGCCAGCTCCCGGACGGGGAGCACAGATACGCAGTATTTT.

About this clone itself: The identical CDR3 is also encoded by other nucleotide sequences in the sample. The chain links TRBV9 to TRBJ1-5; weak D call: TRBD1 (5 bases). The CDR3 length is 14 residues. CDR1 is SGDLS and CDR2 is YYNGEE in the germline V gene. Between the trimmed V and J ends, which lost 2 bases and 1 base, there was a span of 7 bases. The CDR3 coding sequence is TGTGCCAGCAGCGTGGGGCCAAGCAATCAGCCCCAGCATTTT. Its protein product is CASSVGPSNQPQHF.

This chain uses TRBV24-1 with TRBJ2-2, with D perhaps given as TRBD1 or TRBD2 (5 bases each). V was shortened by 7 bases and J by 5 bases, with 13 bases between the two germline ends. Germline lookup yields CDR1 KGHDR and CDR2 SFDVKD. The CDR3 runs 14 residues. As DNA, the CDR3 is TGTGCCACCAGGAGCGGAAGGGGAACCGGGGAGCTGTTTTTT. Translation gives CATRSGRGTGELFF.

V is TRBV27 and J is TRBJ1-1; D is unresolved. The CDR3 totals 15 residues. The V end lost 2 bases, the J end lost 3 bases, and 13 bases lay between the germline ends. The V gene's germline CDR1 is MNHEY and CDR2 SMNVEV (reference sequence). The CDR3 DNA follows: TGTGCCAGCAGTTTAGCTTGGAGCCCGGACACTGAAGCTTTCTTT. Translating gives CASSLAWSPDTEAFF.

The chain is built from TRBV14 and TRBJ2-5; 7 nucleotides line up with TRBD1. With 4 bases clipped from V and 7 bases from J, the junction kept 0 bases outside the gene matches. Germline-derived CDR1 and CDR2 are SGHDN and FVKESK. The CDR3 contains 11 residues. The CDR3 spells CASSPGGTQYF. In DNA form, the CDR3 reads TGTGCCAGCAGCCCAGGGGGGACCCAGTACTTC.

The chain is built from TRBV6-6 and TRBJ2-1; D is tentatively TRBD1 or TRBD2 (5 bases each). V lost 5 bases and J lost 3, with 20 bases in between. CDR3 length: 17 residues. Germline CDR1 MNHNY, CDR2 SVGAGI (reference sequence). CDR3 nucleotide sequence: TGTGCCAGCAGTCAGGGAGTGGGGGACGGGGTCTACAATGAGCAGTTCTTC. Protein product: CASSQGVGDGVYNEQFF.

The sample holds one count of this clone. The chain is built from TRBV4-1 and TRBJ1-2, with 7 positions matching TRBD1. Germline assignment: CDR1 MGHRA and CDR2 YSYEKL. The CDR3 has 13 amino acids. With 3 bases clipped from V and 2 bases from J, the junction kept 0 bases outside the gene matches. The CDR3 here is CASSQTGNYGYTF. In nucleotides, the CDR3 is TGCGCCAGCAGCCAGACAGGGAACTATGGCTACACCTTC.

The J gene is TRBJ2-7, the V gene TRBV6-2 or TRBV6-3; no firm D call. CDR3 length: 13 residues. CDR1 and CDR2 (germline): MNHEY, SVGEGT. Trimming stripped 5 bases from V and 6 bases from J, with 14 bases between. The CDR3 protein is CASSLIPASEQYF. CDR3 DNA sequence: TGTGCCAGCAGTCTAATCCCCGCGAGCGAGCAGTACTTC.

The chain carries TRBV9 and TRBJ2-5; a possible D gene is TRBD2 (6 bases). The CDR3 is 14 amino acids. Germline-derived CDR1 and CDR2 are SGDLS and YYNGEE. V lost 1 base, J lost 1 base, and 8 bases lay in between. CDR3 DNA sequence: TGTGCCAGCAGCGTACGTAGCGGCCAAGAGACCCAGTACTTC. Amino acids: CASSVRSGQETQYF.

CDR3 in amino acids: CAWSYTPQGADGYTF. The CDR3 DNA is TGTGCCTGGTCCTACACCCCCCAGGGGGCGGATGGCTACACCTTC. The J gene is TRBJ1-2, the V gene TRBV30, with TRBD1 matching 8 bases. Germline V gene data show CDR1 as GTSNPN and CDR2 as SVGIG (reference sequence). V trimming: 5 bases; J trimming: 6 bases; junction bases outside the gene matches: 14. There are 15 residues in the CDR3.

The chain joins TRBV6-5 to TRBJ2-7; 12 bases fit TRBD2. Germline values: CDR1 MNHEY, CDR2 SVGAGI. The trim removed 6 bases at V and 2 bases at J, leaving 5 bases unmatched. The CDR3 length is 15 residues. In DNA form, the CDR3 reads TGTGCCAGCAGATCACCTAGCGGGAGGGCCTACGAGCAGTACTTC. Residues: CASRSPSGRAYEQYF.

The chain joins TRBV20-1 to TRBJ2-3; TRBD1 matches 8 bases. Germline V CDR1 and CDR2: DFQATT, SNEGSKA (reference sequence). Germline trimming cut 3 bases from V and 1 base from J; bases unmatched to any gene: 12. The length of the CDR3 is 17 residues. CDR3 residues: CSASDWDRRPGTDTQYF. CDR3 DNA sequence: TGCAGTGCTAGTGATTGGGACAGGAGGCCGGGCACAGATACGCAGTATTTT.

This clone was observed a single time. V is TRBV6-1 and J is TRBJ2-1; D uncertain. V lost 10 bases and J lost 4, with 20 bases in between. Germline CDR1 MNHNS, CDR2 SASEGT. The CDR3 is 15 residues long. CDR3 DNA sequence: TGTGCCACCAAACCAACACTAACACAGTACAATGAGCAGTTCTTC. Protein sequence: CATKPTLTQYNEQFF.

The chain carries TRBV27 and TRBJ2-7; 7 bases line up with TRBD2. Trimming cost V 0 bases and J 0 bases; bases outside gene matches: 8. The germline gives CDR1 MNHEY, CDR2 SMNVEV (reference sequence). The CDR3 runs to 17 residues. DNA of the CDR3: TGTGCCAGCAGTTTATCGTCCTCGGTAGCGGGCTCCTACGAGCAGTACTTC. This encodes CASSLSSSVAGSYEQYF.

The chain has TRBV6-1 and TRBJ1-4; a weak D match, TRBD1 (5 bases). Germline V gene lookup returns CDR1 MNHNS and CDR2 SASEGT. Trimming shortened V by 1 base and J by 5 bases, and 11 bases separated the two germline ends. The CDR3 has 15 residues. The CDR3 bases are TGTGCCAGCAGTGAAGAAACAGGTCGGAATGAAAAACTGTTTTTT. Translation gives CASSEETGRNEKLFF.

This clone was seen a handful of times. This chain uses TRBV7-9 with TRBJ2-7; D not resolved. This CDR3 is built from 10 residues. CDR1 is SEHNR and CDR2 is FQNEAQ in the germline V gene (reference sequence). Trimming took off 5 bases at V and 4 bases at J, with 3 bases between the two ends. This chain's CDR3 is CASSGYEQYF. In nucleotides, the CDR3 is TGTGCCAGCAGCGGTTACGAGCAGTACTTC.